What follows is one T cell receptor beta chain and its context. Its specific antigen is unknown. Base qualities were left out, and no much larger clone turns up one base away. These data are taken from a study of cytomegalovirus exposure and HLA in healthy donors (dated by TCRdb to between 2016 and 2019). Regarding the research as a whole: An earlier analysis of under 600 of the donors reported approximately 300 Gb of sequence data and 100 million to 130 million unique TCR beta sequences from 150 million to 200 million T cells. Roughly 300 gigabases of sequencing data and approximately 92 million unique TCR sequences made up an early release that covered approximately 620 HLA-typed donors. Among the roughly 400 genotyped donors, around 81% belonged to the genetic ancestry cluster associated with self-reported Caucasian donors. The aim of the study was to test whether cataloging public T cell receptors could identify signatures of past pathogen exposure. Using immunosequencing, the study profiled T cell repertoires from 550 to 750 subjects and related those repertoires to cytomegalovirus serostatus. A separate validation cohort of 90 to 150 different subjects was used in addition to the roughly 620-subject first cohort. To predict cytomegalovirus infection status, the study combined high-throughput TCR immunosequencing, statistical association of individual TCRs with disease status, and machine learning. A later analysis re-analyzed previously published TCR beta repertoires from 666 donors and added high-resolution HLA genotyping to study TCR occurrence patterns. Rather than drawing on any new phenotypic data, the later analysis identified candidate immune exposures from TCR beta sequences and the way those sequences occurred across donors. In an earlier analysis of roughly 600 of the donors, high-throughput TCR beta sequencing was used to judge whether each TCR beta V gene segment behaved as functional or pseudogenic. Donor age, sex, ethnicity and CMV serostatus were collected together with the repertoire data. A later genetic analysis took genome-wide SNP genotypes for 398 of the 666 donors and used that subset as a discovery cohort. Every repertoire in the discovery cohort had been generated on one and the same sequencing platform. Class I and class II HLA loci were covered by the typing at four-digit resolution. The number of donors typed differed by locus, with 629-630 for A, B, C, DRB1 and DQB1, about 500 for DQA1, 600 to 610 for DPA1, and 400 to 490 for DPB1. Roughly 5 DR-DQ haplotypes were handled as single units for association and clustering, since linkage in the cohort was strong. Across about 370 genotyped donors of the cohort, an average of approximately 220,000 unique TCR beta nucleotide sequences per donor were sequenced, and roughly a sixth of those sequences were non-productive.

In total, over 600 healthy bone marrow donors made up the cohort. At the time of sampling, every cohort member was nominally healthy, though immune exposures that went unrecorded were likely present. The donor tested CMV seronegative and was one of the 352 seronegative cohort members. Every donor gave a peripheral blood sample, and the peripheral blood mononuclear cells from that sample were used for TCR beta sequencing. Genomic DNA extraction from the blood cell samples was performed with the Qiagen DNeasy Blood Extraction Kit. The library was made by the immunoSEQ multiplex PCR assay. For the multiplex PCR, a mixture combining 60 forward primers for TCR Vbeta segments and 13 reverse primers for TCR Jbeta segments was used. The CDR3 region of rearranged TCR beta genes was amplified from genomic DNA by a multiplex PCR assay. The Illumina HiSeq System was used to sequence the amplified TCR beta libraries as 87-base-pair reads. The original methods were these. A later analysis tallied 70 million to 100 million unique TCR beta chains across the approximately 670 repertoires, and about 12 million of those chains were shared by two or more donors. Raw reads were error-corrected and collapsed into unique sequences with a nearest-neighbor algorithm that merged closely related sequences to remove PCR and sequencing errors. To assign V, D and J gene segments, CDR3 sequences were aligned to IMGT reference sequences. For a sequence to be retained, a match of at least six nucleotides to both a V gene segment and a J gene segment was required. Rearrangements were called productive when the CDR3 lacked stop codons and stayed in frame with V and J; all others were non-productive. Following IMGT convention, CDR3 was defined as the stretch from the second conserved V-encoded cysteine up to the conserved J-encoded phenylalanine. Sequences without an unambiguous match to a single V gene segment were excluded from the earlier analysis of almost 600 of the donors. In an earlier analysis of 587 of the donors, V segments were called functional above 56.7% productive rearrangements and were called segregating when the between-donor standard deviation exceeded 5%. A statistical classification framework was built to diagnose cytomegalovirus status from the catalog of TCR beta chain sequences. In a later analysis, TCR nucleotide sequences were compared against IMGT/GENE-DB human TR gene sequences so that V and J genes could be assigned. In a later analysis, CDR3 sequences and most-parsimonious VDJ recombination scenarios were assigned using the TCRdist pipeline. In a later analysis, every TCR beta chain was defined by the combination of its CDR3 amino acid sequence and its V-gene family, and reads without a unique V-gene family were dropped. As a way to deal with suspected cross-contamination and a sequencing artifact, a later analysis dropped 500 to 700 nucleotide sequences that were highly shared and had low generation probability. A later analysis calculated a clonal expansion index for each public chain from normalized within-repertoire ranks of inferred template counts. Generation probabilities in a later analysis came from a VDJ recombination model fitted to out-of-frame rearrangements, and those results were checked against IGoR. Hypergeometric tests were used in a later analysis to score TCR-TCR, TCR-HLA and TCR-CMV co-occurrence, with a repertoire-size bias correction applied to the TCR pairs. False discovery rates were estimated in a later analysis by permuting HLA or CMV assignments 20 times. In a later analysis, co-occurring TCRs were grouped using DBSCAN, and TCRdist sequence similarity was added for clustering within HLA-allele-positive subsets. For co-occurrence clustering, repertoires with fewer than 30,000 or more than 120,000 public chains were excluded, along with a handful of repertoires with anomalous nucleotide sharing. What TCRdb holds here is the immuneACCESS table cut down to in-frame rearrangements. Part of the clones is not present; checked against another copy, under half of the missing clones reflect an unresolved V gene, and the others are unexplained. That table is the source of V, J and clone size, and D and trimming were worked out from the DNA. The sample table contains around 200,000 clones; only one count was recorded for nearly 80% of them. The top ten clonotypes cover around 2% of the sample.

What the study reported, not specific to this receptor: Most TCR sequences were seen in very few donors, while some public TCRs were found in many individuals. In this cohort, only TCR beta chains were sequenced, and detectable features were limited by the absence of alpha or paired-chain data. A total of about 150 TCR beta chains were listed by the study as associated with cytomegalovirus. Strong co-occurrence of HLA alleles, especially DR and DQ, made assigning TCR associations to individual alleles difficult. Because counts were too low, roughly 16 rarely observed V segments, including chromosome 9 orphons, were left out of the earlier analysis of approximately 580 of the donors. A later genetic analysis associated a missense DCLRE1C variant with V-gene and J-gene trimming of TCR beta chains, and an independent cohort replicated the association. According to the authors, the approach could potentially be generalized to other disease states and immunological phenotypes. The presence/absence analyses assumed that sequencing depth was roughly uniform across donors, and that assumption may not be true. A cluster of highly shared sequence variants was judged likely to represent a technical artifact of the sequencing pipeline. Linkage disequilibrium might explain the correlated functional status among segregating V segments, but an unknown experimental factor could not be excluded. According to a later genetic analysis, donors in an Asian-associated ancestry cluster had fewer N-insertions in productive TCRs than the roughly 700-donor mean. The classifier was reported to diagnose cytomegalovirus status with high specificity and sensitivity in both the original cohort and the validation cohort. In an earlier analysis of some 540 of the donors, most TCR beta V segments appeared in productive rearrangements about 87% or about 30% of the time, broadly matching IMGT annotations. A later analysis found that most CMV-associated TCR beta chains appeared HLA-restricted, with HLA associations seemingly driven largely by CMV exposure. A further reported finding was that TCR beta sequences accurately predicted the HLA-A and HLA-B alleles for most subjects in the first cohort. A later analysis found that TCR association rates varied across HLA loci, with DRB1 alleles showing the most associated TCRs and HLA-C alleles the fewest. A later analysis associated about 17,000 TCR beta sequences with specific HLA alleles at a false discovery rate of 0.05. HLA typing was unavailable for some donors at each locus, so association tests used only the typed subset. In vitro tests confirmed that a few of the cytomegalovirus-associated TCR beta chains recognize cytomegalovirus antigens. According to a later analysis, parvovirus B19, influenza, CMV and Epstein-Barr virus appeared linked to several top co-occurrence clusters. In a later analysis, HLA-associated TCR beta chains were found to be more clonally expanded and to have lower generation probabilities than equally common non-associated chains. Immune exposure information for the cohort was limited to CMV serostatus.

The sample taken for sequencing was PBMCs. The sequence derives from a man younger than 35 in good health and CMV-seronegative.

The nucleotide sequence is given as TGTGCCAGCAGGTCACAGGGGGCCCACAATGAGCAGTTCTTC. Translation gives CASRSQGAHNEQFF. The chain is made from TRBV6-1 and TRBJ2-1; 9 bases in between match TRBD1. V and J are trimmed by 6 bases and 5 bases, and the gene matches miss 5 bases of the junction. Looking up the germline V gene yields CDR1 MNHNS and CDR2 SASEGT. The CDR3 goes from the cysteine to the phenylalanine over 14 residues. Only CDR3 DNA is held: 42 bases, read in frame from base 1.